A single sample gave rise to the 8 T cell receptor beta chains below, sequenced in a study of blood T cell repertoires in COVID-19. The table came from immunoSEQ multiplex PCR; TCRdb's copy has only in-frame clones and leaves some out. The sample includes about 220,000 clones, around 82% of them seen just once. Sequencing was carried out using peripheral blood. The receptor set was obtained from a woman younger than 45 who had recovered from COVID-19.

This clone showed up just once. The V gene is TRBV2, the J gene TRBJ2-2; D may be TRBD2 (5 bases). Trimming took 6 bases from V and 6 from J, leaving 14 bases between them. The length of the CDR3 is 14 residues. The germline V gene has CDR1 SNHLY and CDR2 FYNNEI. Here the CDR3 DNA reads TGTGCCAGCAGCCCACTAGTAAAGGCCGGGGAGCTGTTTTTT. It specifies CASSPLVKAGELFF.

The CDR3 region has the DNA TGTGCCAGCAGGGGGCAGCAGAACACTGAAGCTTTCTTT. As protein: CASRGQQNTEAFF. The rearrangement joins TRBV27 to TRBJ1-1; TRBD1 is a possible D gene (5 bases). Trimming cost V 6 bases and J 1 base, with 9 bases left between them. The CDR3 has 13 residues. Germline V gene lookup returns CDR1 MNHEY and CDR2 SMNVEV (reference sequence).

This clone was picked up one time. The chain combines TRBV4-1 with TRBJ2-1; D might be TRBD2 (6 bases). Germline-derived CDR1 and CDR2 are MGHRA and YSYEKL. This CDR3 spans 15 amino acids. Trimming stripped 1 base from V and 5 bases from J, with 12 bases between. For the CDR3, the DNA is TGCGCCAGCAGCCAAGTTGTGTTAGCGGACAATGAGCAGTTCTTC. As protein: CASSQVVLADNEQFF.

The chain recombines TRBV6-5 with TRBJ2-7; 7 bases map to TRBD1. This CDR3 is 15 amino acids long. Germline lookup yields CDR1 MNHEY and CDR2 SVGAGI. With V trimmed by 6 bases and J by 2 bases, 10 bases remained unmatched. For the CDR3, the DNA is TGTGCCAGCAGGCGAGACCGGGACAGCACCTACGAGCAGTACTTC. Residues: CASRRDRDSTYEQYF.

The J gene is TRBJ1-2, the V gene TRBV7-9; D unresolved. V lost 1 base and J lost 6, with 12 bases in between. CDR3 length: 14 residues. Germline V gene lookup returns CDR1 SEHNR and CDR2 FQNEAQ (reference sequence). Here the CDR3 reads CASSLDGQYNGYTF. The CDR3 region has the DNA TGTGCCAGCAGCTTAGATGGGCAGTACAATGGCTACACCTTC. The variable domain in full, completed from reference TRBV7-9 and TRBJ1-2, reads DTGVSQNPRHKITKRGQNVTFRCDPISEHNRLYWYRQTLGQGPEFLTYFQNEAQLEKSRLLSDRFSAERPKGSFSTLEIQRTEQGDSAMYLCASSLDGQYNGYTFGSGTRLTVV.

V gene TRBV4-2 combines with J gene TRBJ1-2, with a weak D call TRBD1 (6 bases). With 1 base removed from V and 5 bases from J, the gap between germline ends came to 14 bases. Germline CDR1 reads LGHNA; CDR2 reads YNFKEQ. The CDR3 covers 15 residues. This CDR3 reads CASSQVGQSVYGYTF. The CDR3 nucleotides are TGTGCCAGCAGCCAAGTAGGACAGAGCGTTTATGGCTACACCTTC.

The J gene is TRBJ2-7, the V gene TRBV5-1; 10 nucleotides agree with TRBD1. CDR3 length: 16 residues. The ends lost 4 bases at V and 1 base at J; junction bases unmatched: 8. Per the germline V gene, CDR1 is SGHRS and CDR2 is YFSETQ. CDR3 nucleotide sequence: TGCGCCAGCAGCGACGATTCGGACAGGGGGTCCTACGAGCAGTACTTC. Its translation: CASSDDSDRGSYEQYF. Combining the CDR3 with reference TRBV5-1 and TRBJ2-7 gives the whole variable domain KAGVTQTPRYLIKTRGQQVTLSCSPISGHRSVSWYQQTPGQGLQFLFEYFSETQRNKGNFPGRFSGRQFSNSRSEMNVSTLELGDSALYLCASSDDSDRGSYEQYFGPGTRLTVT.

This rearrangement joins TRBV28 to TRBJ2-1, with 9 nucleotides matching TRBD1. The CDR3 loop spans 16 amino acids. Germline V gene sequence: CDR1 MDHEN, CDR2 SYDVKM. V dropped 2 bases and J dropped 5; count of bases not matched to a gene: 7. The CDR3 DNA is TGTGCCAGCAGTTTACCCGGGACAGGGTCCAACAATGAGCAGTTCTTC. This gives the protein CASSLPGTGSNNEQFF.